The 31 T cell receptor beta chains presented below share a single source sample, sequenced in a study of cytomegalovirus exposure and HLA in healthy donors. This PCR relied on a set of 60 Vbeta primers and 13 Jbeta primers. Assay used: immunoSEQ multiplex PCR; TCRdb lists only in-frame clones, some missing. The sample records 30,000 to 40,000 clones, 70% to 80% being singletons. Material for sequencing was PBMCs. The receptors derive from a woman aged 25-40 years in good health and CMV-seropositive.

V gene TRBV30 combines with J gene TRBJ1-5; TRBD1 matches at 7 bases. Germline V gives CDR1 GTSNPN, CDR2 SVGIG (reference sequence). V lost 1 base and J lost 6; bases outside the gene matches: 3. The length of the CDR3 is 13 residues. The CDR3 sequence: CAWSGGGGQPQHF. The CDR3 coding sequence is TGTGCCTGGAGTGGAGGGGGCGGTCAGCCCCAGCATTTT.

CDR3 nucleotides: TGTGCCAGCTCATCCCGGGGACAGGCTACGTCAGGCGAAAAACTGTTTTTT. It yields the protein CASSSRGQATSGEKLFF. The rearrangement links TRBV18 to TRBJ1-4, with TRBD1 matching over 8 bases. Germline CDR1 reads KGHSH; CDR2 reads LQKENI. The CDR3 contains 17 residues. V shed 5 bases and J 8 bases; nucleotides not matched to a gene: 16.

This chain joins TRBV2 and TRBJ1-3; D is unresolved. The CDR3 is 13 residues long. Germline V gene sequence: CDR1 SNHLY, CDR2 FYNNEI. Between the trimmed V and J ends, which lost 10 bases and 0 bases, there was a span of 10 bases. CDR3 in amino acids: CATTPNSGNTIYF. The CDR3 DNA follows: TGTGCCACGACACCGAACTCTGGAAACACCATATATTTT.

The chain joins TRBV6-5 to TRBJ2-5; a possible D gene is TRBD2 (7 bases). The closer fit of TRBJ2-7 to the DNA end suggests the J call may be wrong. The CDR3 length is 14 residues. Germline CDR1 is MNHEY and CDR2 is SVGAGI. CDR3 sequence: CASSYGGAGYEQYF. CDR3 DNA sequence: TGTGCCAGCAGTTACGGGGGGGCGGGCTACGAGCAGTACTTC.

This clone has a single count. The V call is TRBV28, the J call TRBJ2-7; 8 bases align to TRBD1. Germline V CDR1 and CDR2: MDHEN, SYDVKM. This CDR3 has 15 residues. With 2 bases clipped from V and 2 bases from J, the junction kept 5 bases outside the gene matches. The CDR3 bases are TGTGCCAGCAGTTTAGACAGGGGCCTTCCCTACGAGCAGTACTTC. This encodes CASSLDRGLPYEQYF.

V gene TRBV18 combines with J gene TRBJ1-3; D is uncertain. CDR1 is KGHSH, CDR2 LQKENI, per germline. CDR3 size: 16 residues. V was clipped by 2 bases and J by 2 bases, with 13 bases between them. CDR3 amino acids: CASSPSQGSAGNTIYF. DNA for the CDR3: TGTGCCAGCTCACCATCGCAAGGGAGTGCTGGAAACACCATATATTTT.

The chain uses TRBV28 and TRBJ1-4; 8 bases agree with TRBD1. This CDR3 comprises 18 residues. CDR1 is MDHEN, CDR2 SYDVKM, per germline. V lost 3 bases and J lost 3; bases outside the gene matches: 12. The DNA for the CDR3 is TGTGCCAGCAGTTTCGAGACAGGGGCCGACCGCTCTAATGAAAAACTGTTTTTT. Translating gives CASSFETGADRSNEKLFF.

The chain links TRBV2 to TRBJ2-7, with 13 nucleotides matching TRBD2. Germline values: CDR1 SNHLY, CDR2 FYNNEI. Losses at the gene ends were 5 bases for V and 5 bases for J; bases not matched to a gene: 6. CDR3 size: 15 residues. In nucleotides, the CDR3 is TGTGCCAGCAGTCCCCAGGGACTAGCGGGGAACGAGCAGTACTTC. Protein product: CASSPQGLAGNEQYF.

The chain combines TRBV6-5 with TRBJ1-5, with 7 bases lining up with TRBD1. CDR1 is MNHEY and CDR2 is SVGAGI in the germline V gene. Trimming cost V 2 bases and J 6 bases; bases outside gene matches: 7. This CDR3 is 15 amino acids long. CDR3 bases: TGTGCCAGCAGTTACGACAGGGTGCGGGGTCAGCCCCAGCATTTT. Translated, it gives CASSYDRVRGQPQHF.

This rearrangement joins TRBV2 to TRBJ1-1; D unclear. V lost 2 bases and J 2 bases, leaving 6 bases between the germline ends. Germline V gene lookup returns CDR1 SNHLY and CDR2 FYNNEI. The CDR3 is 13 amino acids. The CDR3, as DNA: TGTGCCAGCAGTGAACGGGTTAACACTGAAGCTTTCTTT. This codes for CASSERVNTEAFF.

V gene TRBV19 combines with J gene TRBJ1-4, with 9 bases identical to TRBD1. The CDR3 consists of 14 residues. Germline values: CDR1 LNHDA, CDR2 SQIVND (reference sequence). V shed 5 bases, J shed 10 bases, and the junction held 8 bases outside the gene matches. The CDR3 DNA reads as TGTGCCAGTAGTCTGGGACAGGGTTTCGGAAAACTGTTTTTT. The encoded protein is CASSLGQGFGKLFF. The variable domain in full, completed from reference TRBV19 and TRBJ1-4, reads DGGITQSPKYLFRKEGQNVTLSCEQNLNHDAMYWYRQDPGQGLRLIYYSQIVNDFQKGDIAEGYSVSREKKESFPLTVTSAQKNPTAFYLCASSLGQGFGKLFFGSGTQLSVL.

The CDR3 is CASSFPGETSSKTQYF. The CDR3 DNA reads as TGTGCCAGTAGCTTTCCCGGGGAGACCTCCTCAAAGACCCAGTACTTC. V is TRBV19 and J is TRBJ2-5, with D maybe TRBD2 (5 bases). The CDR3 loop spans 16 amino acids. Germline V CDR1 and CDR2: LNHDA, SQIVND (reference sequence). V was shortened by 6 bases and J by 6 bases, with 23 bases between the two germline ends.

The gene calls are TRBV6-1 and TRBJ2-2; 8 bases align to TRBD2. Germline V lookup: CDR1 MNHNS, CDR2 SASEGT. The CDR3 sequence is 17 residues long. V lost 0 bases, J lost 0 bases, and 3 bases stayed unmatched. CDR3 in amino acids: CASSEAGGLANTGELFF. In nucleotides, the CDR3 is TGTGCCAGCAGTGAAGCAGGGGGACTAGCGAACACCGGGGAGCTGTTTTTT.

The chain links TRBV7-2 to TRBJ2-1, with D possibly matching TRBD2 (6 bases). Germline V gene lookup returns CDR1 SGHTA and CDR2 FQGNSA. CDR3 length: 16 amino acids. Deletions cut 1 base from V and 3 bases from J, with 13 bases between. For the CDR3, the DNA is TGTGCCAGCAGCTTAGGGAGCGGGTTCGTCTACAATGAGCAGTTCTTC. Its translation: CASSLGSGFVYNEQFF.

The gene calls are TRBV29-1 and TRBJ2-4; D call uncertain. The V gene lost 0 bases and the J gene lost 1 base, with 7 bases spanning the gap. Germline V gene data show CDR1 as SQVTM and CDR2 as ANQGSEA. This CDR3 contains 14 residues. This CDR3 reads CSVEDLRAKNIQYF. The CDR3 DNA is TGCAGCGTTGAAGACCTCAGGGCCAAAAACATTCAGTACTTC.

Only a few counts were recorded for this clone. J is TRBJ1-2 and V is TRBV29-1; 10 nucleotides agree with TRBD1. CDR3 length: 13 amino acids. V trimming: 7 bases; J trimming: 7 bases; junction bases outside the gene matches: 9. Germline loops: CDR1 SQVTM, CDR2 ANQGSEA. Here the CDR3 DNA reads TGCAGCGGCCGGGACAGGGGTCCGGTTGGCTACACCTTC. Encoded protein: CSGRDRGPVGYTF.

The V gene is TRBV6-5, the J gene TRBJ2-2; D perhaps matches TRBD2 (6 bases). The CDR3 consists of 15 residues. Trimming shortened V by 7 bases and J by 3 bases, and 15 bases separated the two germline ends. Per germline, CDR1 MNHEY and CDR2 SVGAGI. The CDR3 DNA follows: TGTGCCAGCAACAACCAGGGCGGGGACACCGGGGAGCTGTTTTTT. Translating gives CASNNQGGDTGELFF.

This clone was observed a handful of times. This chain joins TRBV5-4 and TRBJ2-7; TRBD2 aligns across 7 bases. The CDR3 extends over 16 amino acids. From germline, CDR1 is SGHNT and CDR2 YYREEE (reference sequence). J gave up 2 bases and V 0 bases, and 8 bases lay outside the gene matches. The CDR3 DNA sequence: TGTGCCAGCAGCTTGGGGGCGGGGGTCAACCCCTACGAGCAGTACTTC. It yields the protein CASSLGAGVNPYEQYF. Using reference TRBV5-4 and TRBJ2-7 for the parts outside the CDR3, the full variable domain is ETGVTQSPTHLIKTRGQQVTLRCSSQSGHNTVSWYQQALGQGPQFIFQYYREEENGRGNFPPRFSGLQFPNYSSELNVNALELDDSALYLCASSLGAGVNPYEQYFGPGTRLTVT.

The CDR3 loop is CASSPGGTGFGYTF. The CDR3 DNA follows: TGTGCCAGCAGCCCGGGGGGGACAGGGTTTGGCTACACCTTC. The rearrangement joins TRBV7-8 to TRBJ1-2; TRBD1 matches 9 bases. CDR1 and CDR2 from the germline V gene are SGHVS and FQNEAQ. The CDR3 consists of 14 residues. Losses at the gene ends were 5 bases for V and 7 bases for J; bases not matched to a gene: 8.

This clone has a single count. The chain employs TRBV29-1 and TRBJ1-2; 7 bases are shared with TRBD1. J gave up 5 bases and V 3 bases, and 3 bases lay outside the gene matches. The length of the CDR3 is 12 residues. The germline V gene encodes CDR1 SQVTM and CDR2 ANQGSEA. CDR3 amino acids: CSVDRGRYGYTF. In nucleotides, the CDR3 is TGCAGCGTTGATAGGGGGCGTTATGGCTACACCTTC.

This rearrangement joins TRBV9 to TRBJ2-7, with D possibly TRBD2 on 5 matching bases. CDR1 is SGDLS, CDR2 YYNGEE, per germline. Trimming removed 4 bases from V and 1 base from J, with 15 bases in between. This CDR3 has 15 residues. The CDR3 region is CASSPQARESYEQYF. In DNA form, the CDR3 reads TGTGCCAGCAGCCCACAAGCGAGGGAGTCCTACGAGCAGTACTTC.

The V call is TRBV7-3, the J call TRBJ2-3; D may be TRBD2 (7 bases). Germline V lookup: CDR1 SGHTA, CDR2 FQGTGA. The V end was cut by 3 bases, the J end by 6 bases, with 13 bases between. The CDR3 is made up of 14 amino acids. The CDR3 DNA is TGTGCCAGCAGCTTCCGGGGGGCGGAGGATACGCAGTATTTT. This sequence encodes CASSFRGAEDTQYF.

V is TRBV9 and J is TRBJ2-4; 12 bases line up with TRBD2. J lost 2 bases, V lost 2 bases, and 11 bases had no gene match. Germline-derived CDR1 and CDR2 are SGDLS and YYNGEE. The CDR3 sequence is 19 residues long. The CDR3 loop is CASSVGTSGRNPTKNIQYF. The CDR3 DNA reads TGTGCCAGCAGCGTGGGGACTAGCGGGCGCAACCCCACCAAAAACATTCAGTACTTC.

The rearrangement joins TRBV28 to TRBJ2-2; 10 bases agree with TRBD1. V shed 4 bases, J shed 4 bases, and the junction held 9 bases outside the gene matches. CDR3 length: 17 residues. From germline, CDR1 is MDHEN and CDR2 SYDVKM. The CDR3 DNA follows: TGTGCCAGCAGTTCGGTTCCGGGACAGGGGCTCACCGGGGAGCTGTTTTTT. Translated: CASSSVPGQGLTGELFF.

This clone was detected only a few times. The rearrangement joins TRBV2 to TRBJ2-5, with D unclear. This CDR3 is 14 amino acids long. V was trimmed by 5 bases and J by 0 bases, leaving 10 bases between them. In germline, CDR1 is SNHLY, CDR2 FYNNEI. The CDR3 spells CASSPYEYQETQYF. The CDR3 region has the DNA TGTGCCAGCAGTCCCTATGAGTACCAAGAGACCCAGTACTTC.

V is TRBV28 and J is TRBJ1-5; 8 bases are shared with TRBD1. Germline V gene lookup returns CDR1 MDHEN and CDR2 SYDVKM. The CDR3 sequence is 14 residues long. V dropped 10 bases and J dropped 3; count of bases not matched to a gene: 8. This CDR3 is CATDRTGNNQPQHF. The CDR3 nucleotides read TGTGCCACTGACCGGACAGGGAACAATCAGCCCCAGCATTTT. The full variable domain, its missing parts supplied by reference TRBV28 and TRBJ1-5, is DVKVTQSSRYLVKRTGEKVFLECVQDMDHENMFWYRQDPGLGLRLIYFSYDVKMKEKGDIPEGYSVSREKKERFSLILESASTNQTSMYLCATDRTGNNQPQHFGDGTRLSIL.

This rearrangement joins TRBV7-9 to TRBJ2-7, with D possibly being TRBD2 (6 bases). Per germline, CDR1 SEHNR and CDR2 FQNEAQ (reference sequence). This CDR3 is 14 amino acids long. V was clipped by 5 bases and J by 1 base, with 12 bases between them. The CDR3 reads CASSPSSVSYEQYF. CDR3 sequence (DNA): TGTGCCAGCAGCCCCTCTAGCGTATCCTACGAGCAGTACTTC.

CDR3 nucleotide sequence: TGTGCCAGTAGTATAGAAAAACGGACATACAATCAGCCCCAGCATTTT. Residues: CASSIEKRTYNQPQHF. The genes are TRBV19 and TRBJ1-5, with a possible D match to TRBD1 (5 bases). Germline V lookup: CDR1 LNHDA, CDR2 SQIVND (reference sequence). Trimming pared 0 bases from V and 3 bases from J, leaving 12 bases between. The CDR3 has 16 residues.

The rearrangement uses TRBV11-2 and TRBJ1-2; TRBD1 aligns across 8 bases. The CDR3 is 14 residues long. Per the germline V gene, CDR1 is SGHAT and CDR2 is FQNNGV. J lost 4 bases, V lost 6 bases, and 7 bases had no gene match. CDR3 protein: CASRAGGQGYGYTF. CDR3 sequence (DNA): TGTGCCAGCAGAGCGGGTGGACAGGGCTATGGCTACACCTTC.

The V call is TRBV7-2, the J call TRBJ2-1; TRBD1 matches 7 bases. The germline V gene encodes CDR1 SGHTA and CDR2 FQGNSA. J lost 8 bases, V lost 4 bases, and 14 bases had no gene match. CDR3 length: 16 residues. For the CDR3, the DNA is TGTGCCAGCAGCTCAGCCTCGACAGGGTATTTCGATGAGCAGTTCTTC. Its protein is CASSSASTGYFDEQFF.

This clone was picked up one time. The CDR3 coding sequence is TGTGCCAGCAGCTCCGGGACACGATACAATGAGCAGTTCTTC. Protein product: CASSSGTRYNEQFF. This chain uses TRBV5-6 with TRBJ2-1; maybe TRBD1 (6 bases). This CDR3 is 14 amino acids long. Germline V gene data show CDR1 as SGHDT and CDR2 as YYEEEE. V lost 3 bases and J 4 bases, leaving 11 bases between the germline ends.